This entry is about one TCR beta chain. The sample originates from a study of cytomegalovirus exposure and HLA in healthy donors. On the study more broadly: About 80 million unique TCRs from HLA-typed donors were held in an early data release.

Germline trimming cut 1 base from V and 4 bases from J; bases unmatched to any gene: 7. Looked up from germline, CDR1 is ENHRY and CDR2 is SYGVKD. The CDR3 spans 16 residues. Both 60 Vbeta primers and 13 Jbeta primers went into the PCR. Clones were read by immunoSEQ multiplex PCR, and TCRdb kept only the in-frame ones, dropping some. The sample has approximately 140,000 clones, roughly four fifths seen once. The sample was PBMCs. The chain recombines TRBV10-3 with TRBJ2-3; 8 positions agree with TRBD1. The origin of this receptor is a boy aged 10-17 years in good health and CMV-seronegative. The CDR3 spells CAISEYAGGMADTQYF. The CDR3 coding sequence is TGTGCCATCAGTGAGTACGCAGGGGGCATGGCAGATACGCAGTATTTT.